The clone carrying this TCR beta chain was seen only once. Generated by immunoSEQ multiplex PCR, the TCRdb table keeps only in-frame clones and is missing some. This sample has under 4,000 clones; 60% to 80% occur once, and the top ten carry around 4.5%. The CDR3 runs to 13 residues. Germline CDR1 reads MNHEY; CDR2 reads SMNVEV (reference sequence). V was trimmed by 5 bases and J by 8 bases, leaving 16 bases between them. The data were obtained in a study of glioma-infiltrating T cells after dendritic cell vaccination. Sequenced material: tumor tissue, taken before dendritic cell vaccination. The receptor was derived from a human donor with glioblastoma. V usage is TRBV27 and J usage is TRBJ2-7, with D possibly being TRBD1 (5 bases). CDR3 DNA sequence: TGTGCCAGCAGTCCCCTGGACACTCCACAGCAGTACTTC. It yields the protein CASSPLDTPQQYF.